Sequencing of this T cell receptor beta chain was carried out in a study of shared clonotypes between healthy human individuals. General study findings and limits: It was only blood that was sampled, and tissue repertoires likely differ.

In the case of this clone: Its antigen is undetermined.

The CDR3 extends over 16 amino acids. Germline V gene sequence: CDR1 LNHDA, CDR2 SQIVND (reference sequence). The V and J ends lost 0 bases and 6 bases, in that order; junction bases with no gene match: 8. This was a deep-level run. The authors' processing: Junction-only sequences without quality scores were provided by ImmunoSEQ, so filtering was different. Sequencing used immunoSEQ multiplex PCR; TCRdb keeps in-frame clones, though not all of them. V and J calls and clone size are as listed in that table; D and trimming were resolved from the DNA. In the table there are approximately 1.4 million clones, 95% to 99% of which are singletons.

The rearrangement uses TRBV19 and TRBJ2-5, with 9 bases identical to TRBD1. The sequence was obtained from a man younger than 45 in good health. Input material: naive CD4+ T cells sorted from blood. The subset was: CD45RA+ positively selected. Here the CDR3 reads CASSIEIDRGVKTQYF. The CDR3, as DNA: TGTGCCAGTAGTATAGAGATCGACAGGGGGGTAAAGACCCAGTACTTC.